This is a list of T cell receptor beta chains from one sample in a study of radiotherapy plus CTLA-4 blockade in lung cancer. The data were produced by immunoSEQ multiplex PCR, yet TCRdb's version contains in-frame clones alone and is incomplete. Seen here are 35,000 to 50,000 clones, 73% observed once, and the top ten hold 3.5%. The specimen comprised peripheral blood, sampled from a patient treated with radiotherapy plus ipilimumab. These receptors originate from a human donor with non-small cell lung cancer who had a complete response to radiotherapy plus ipilimumab. CDR3s include the opening cysteine and the closing phenylalanine or tryptophan. The D gene is left open where the match is weak. Only some rows state a clone size, as once, few, many or a class for expanded clones.

TRBJ1-2	-	TRBV21-1	-	TGTGCCAGCAGCACCGACAGCTATGGCTACACCTTC	CASSTDSYGYTF
TRBJ2-1	TRBD2	TRBV7-9	few	TGTGCCAGCAGCTTTGTTCCGGGACTAGTTCCCGCTGAGCAGTTCTTC	CASSFVPGLVPAEQFF
TRBJ1-4	-	TRBV6-5	-	TGTGCCAGCACCGGGGGAACTGAACTGTTTTTT	CASTGGTELFF
TRBJ2-7	TRBD2	TRBV30	-	TGTGCCTGCCTGACTAGCGGGGGCTCCTACGAGCAGTACTTC	CACLTSGGSYEQYF
TRBJ2-5	-	TRBV18	once	TGTGCCAGCTCACCTAAAGAGACCCAGTACTTC	CASSPKETQYF
TRBJ2-1	TRBD2	TRBV6-6	few	TGTGCCAGCAACCGACTAGCGGGAGGGGTAGGTGAGCAGTTCTTC	CASNRLAGGVGEQFF
TRBJ2-5	-	TRBV7-2	-	TGTGCCAGCAGCTCCCAGGATGGGACCCAGTACTTC	CASSSQDGTQYF
TRBJ2-7	TRBD1	TRBV7-9	-	TGTGCCAGCAGCTCGGACAGGGGGTTCTACGAGCAGTACTTC	CASSSDRGFYEQYF
TRBJ2-3	-	TRBV27	-	TGTGCCAGCAGTTTTGACTTTGCAGATGCGCAGTATTTT	CASSFDFADAQYF
TRBJ2-1	TRBD1	TRBV28	-	TGTGCCAGCAGTGACAGGGTCCCCTACAATGAGCAGTTCTTC	CASSDRVPYNEQFF
TRBJ1-2	TRBD1	TRBV5-1	-	TGCGCCAGCAGCTCCGGGGGACAGGGGCCTAACTATGGCTACACCTTC	CASSSGGQGPNYGYTF
TRBJ1-2	TRBD1	TRBV6-6	-	TGTGCCAGCAGGCCCGTACAGGGGGCGGAAGGCTACACCTTC	CASRPVQGAEGYTF
TRBJ2-5	TRBD2	TRBV7-2	few	TGTGCCAGCAGCTTAGAACTAGCGAGTCAAGAGACCCAGTACTTC	CASSLELASQETQYF
TRBJ2-1	TRBD2	TRBV6-6	-	TGTGCCAGCCTTCAGGCGGGAGGGGGGAAGAATGAGCAGTTCTTC	CASLQAGGGKNEQFF
TRBJ1-1	-	TRBV19	-	TGTGCCAGTAGTTTTCGGGGGTTGAACACTGAAGCTTTCTTT	CASSFRGLNTEAFF
TRBJ1-2	TRBD1	TRBV4-1	-	TGCGCCAGCAGCCCCTCACCGACAGGGCGGGTTTATGGCTACACCTTC	CASSPSPTGRVYGYTF
TRBJ1-4	TRBD1	TRBV2	-	TGTGCCAGCAAGGACAGGGGCACGGGTGAAAAACTGTTTTTT	CASKDRGTGEKLFF
TRBJ1-4	TRBD1	TRBV7-2	-	TGTGCCAGCAGCTTGAACAGGGGTCAGGGAGAAAAACTGTTTTTT	CASSLNRGQGEKLFF
TRBJ2-1	-	TRBV6-1	-	TGTGCCAGCAGTGAGACGGACGGGCGGGATGAGCAGTTCTTC	CASSETDGRDEQFF
TRBJ2-3	-	TRBV7-9	few	TGTGCCAGCAGCGCAGGACTGCTGGGCTTGGTGAATACGCAGTATTTT	CASSAGLLGLVNTQYF
TRBJ2-1	-	TRBV2	-	TGTGCCAGCATAGGTCCTAGGGGCCGAATCTACAATGAGCAGTTCTTC	CASIGPRGRIYNEQFF
TRBJ2-3	-	TRBV12-5	-	TGTGCTAGTGCCAAGGGACAAACTCTTGGCACAGATACGCAGTATTTT	CASAKGQTLGTDTQYF
TRBJ2-4	-	TRBV18	-	TGTGCCAGCTCACCTACAAGGACAGAAGCCAAAAACATTCAGTACTTC	CASSPTRTEAKNIQYF
TRBJ1-1	-	TRBV4-1	-	TGCGCCAGCAGCCAAGTCCCGGTTCAGGGGAAAAAGGCTGAAGCTTTCTTT	CASSQVPVQGKKAEAFF
TRBJ1-1	TRBD1	TRBV19	once	TGTGCCAGTAGTATTACCCTAGGGACAGGGGAAAGGAACACTGAAGCTTTCTTT	CASSITLGTGERNTEAFF
TRBJ2-2	TRBD2	TRBV7-9	-	TGTGCCAGCAGCCCTACTAGCGCCGGGGAGCTGTTTTTT	CASSPTSAGELFF
TRBJ1-1	-	TRBV7-2	-	TGTGCCAGCAGCTTAGGACAGAACACTGAAGCTTTCTTT	CASSLGQNTEAFF
TRBJ2-7	-	TRBV4-1	few	TGCGCCAGCAGCCAGGGCCCGCCCGGCGCGACCCAAAGCTACGAGCAGTACTTC	CASSQGPPGATQSYEQYF
TRBJ2-3	-	TRBV18	-	TGTGCCAGCTCACCTCCCCGATTACCGGGGACAACTTACACCCTCACAGATACGCAGTATTTT	CASSPPRLPGTTYTLTDTQYF
TRBJ1-1	-	TRBV18	-	TGTGCCAGCTCACCCTTAGGGGAGAACACTGAAGCTTTCTTT	CASSPLGENTEAFF
TRBJ1-2	TRBD1	TRBV30	-	TGTGCCTGGAGGCGGACAGGGGGGAGTGCTAACTATGGCTACACCTTC	CAWRRTGGSANYGYTF
TRBJ2-2	-	TRBV19	once	TGTGCCAGCCGAGATCCCAGGGGCCTAGTTGACGGGGAGCTGTTTTTT	CASRDPRGLVDGELFF
TRBJ2-7	-	TRBV5-4	few	TGTGCCAGCAGCTTCGACAGAACCTACGAGCAGTACTTC	CASSFDRTYEQYF
TRBJ1-3	-	TRBV5-6	medium-sized	TGTGCCAGCAGCTTGTCGGGCCAGGGAAGAGGAAACACCATATATTTT	CASSLSGQGRGNTIYF
TRBJ2-1	-	TRBV7-3	-	TGTGCCAGCAGCTTCGGGGGAACCTACAATGAGCAGTTCTTC	CASSFGGTYNEQFF
TRBJ2-7	TRBD2	TRBV30	-	TGTGCCTGGAGTCCAATAGCGGGAGAACGGTACGAGCAGTACTTC	CAWSPIAGERYEQYF
TRBJ2-6	TRBD1	TRBV18	-	TGTGCCAGCTCACCGTCGTCGAACAGGGGAATCTCTGGGGCCAACGTCCTGACTTTC	CASSPSSNRGISGANVLTF
TRBJ2-2	TRBD1	TRBV6-1	-	TGTGCCAGCAGTGTACAGGGGGCGGGCACCGGGGAGCTGTTTTTT	CASSVQGAGTGELFF
TRBJ2-3	-	TRBV19	-	TGTGCCAGTAGTCTCCCCACAGATACGCAGTATTTT	CASSLPTDTQYF
TRBJ1-1	-	TRBV5-4	-	TGTGCCAGCAGCTTGGGGGGGCCGGCCACTGAAGCTTTCTTT	CASSLGGPATEAFF
TRBJ2-1	TRBD2	TRBV25-1	-	TGTGCCAGCAGTGTCACGGGGGGCAATGAGCAGTTCTTC	CASSVTGGNEQFF
TRBJ1-3	-	TRBV5-1	once	TGCGCCAGCAGCTCACAGACAGGACTCTCTGGAAACACCATATATTTT	CASSSQTGLSGNTIYF
TRBJ2-1	TRBD2	TRBV18	-	TGTGCCAGCTCAACTCAGCGGGAGGGCCATGAGCAGTTCTTC	CASSTQREGHEQFF
TRBJ2-5	TRBD1	TRBV10-3	-	TGTGCCACTCGACAGGGGGCCGCGGGAGAGACCCAGTACTTC	CATRQGAAGETQYF
TRBJ2-2	-	TRBV6-5	-	TGTGCCAGCAGTTTTTGGGGGGGCAACACCGGGGAGCTGTTTTTT	CASSFWGGNTGELFF
TRBJ1-1	TRBD1	TRBV18	-	TGTGCCAGCTCACCAACGGGACAGATGAACACTGAAGCTTTCTTT	CASSPTGQMNTEAFF
TRBJ1-5	-	TRBV2	-	TGTGCCAGCAGTAGTTTCGGGGTCAATCAGCCCCAGCATTTT	CASSSFGVNQPQHF
TRBJ2-7	TRBD1	TRBV2	-	TGTGCCAGCAGTGAAAGGACAGGGTACCACGAGCAGTACTTC	CASSERTGYHEQYF